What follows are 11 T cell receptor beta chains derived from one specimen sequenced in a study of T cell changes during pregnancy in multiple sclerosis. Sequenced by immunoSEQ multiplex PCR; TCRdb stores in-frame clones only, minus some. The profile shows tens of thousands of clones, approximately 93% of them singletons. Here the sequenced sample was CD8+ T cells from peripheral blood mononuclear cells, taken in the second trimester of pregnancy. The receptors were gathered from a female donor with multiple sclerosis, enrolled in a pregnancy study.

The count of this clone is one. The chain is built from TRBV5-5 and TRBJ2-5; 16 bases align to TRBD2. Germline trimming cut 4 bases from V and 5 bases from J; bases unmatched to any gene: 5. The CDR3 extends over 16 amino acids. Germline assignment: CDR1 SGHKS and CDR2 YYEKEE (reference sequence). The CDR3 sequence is CASSLGLAGGRETQYF. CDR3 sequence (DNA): TGTGCCAGCAGCCTGGGACTAGCGGGAGGGAGGGAGACCCAGTACTTC.

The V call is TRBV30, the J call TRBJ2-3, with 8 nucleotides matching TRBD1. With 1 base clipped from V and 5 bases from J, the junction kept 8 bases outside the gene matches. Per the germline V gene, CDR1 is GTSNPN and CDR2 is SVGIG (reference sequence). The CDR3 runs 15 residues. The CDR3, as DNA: TGTGCCTGGAGTGCGGGACAGGCATGGGGAGATACGCAGTATTTT. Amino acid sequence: CAWSAGQAWGDTQYF.

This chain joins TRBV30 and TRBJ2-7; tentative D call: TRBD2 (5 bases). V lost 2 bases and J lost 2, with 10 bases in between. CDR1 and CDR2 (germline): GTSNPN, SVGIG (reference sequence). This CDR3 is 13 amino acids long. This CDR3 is CAWSLGGPYEQYF. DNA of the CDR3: TGTGCCTGGAGTCTTGGCGGGCCCTACGAGCAGTACTTC.

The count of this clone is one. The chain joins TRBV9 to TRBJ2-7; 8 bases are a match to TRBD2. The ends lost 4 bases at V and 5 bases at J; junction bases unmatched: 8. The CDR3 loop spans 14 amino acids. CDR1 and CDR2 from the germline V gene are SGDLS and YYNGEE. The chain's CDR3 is CASSSSGRRDEQYF. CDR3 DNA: TGTGCCAGCAGCTCAAGCGGGAGAAGGGACGAGCAGTACTTC.

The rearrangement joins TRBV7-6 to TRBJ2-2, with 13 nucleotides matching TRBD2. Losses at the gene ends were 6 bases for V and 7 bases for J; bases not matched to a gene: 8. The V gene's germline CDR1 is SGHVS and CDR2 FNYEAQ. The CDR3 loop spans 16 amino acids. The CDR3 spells CASSTGLAGADGELFF. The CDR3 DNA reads TGTGCCAGCAGTACCGGACTAGCGGGAGCGGACGGGGAGCTGTTTTTT. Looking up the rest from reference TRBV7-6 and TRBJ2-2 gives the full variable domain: GAGVSQSPRYKVTKRGQDVALRCDPISGHVSLYWYRQALGQGPEFLTYFNYEAQQDKSGLPNDRFSAERPEGSISTLTIQRTEQRDSAMYRCASSTGLAGADGELFFGEGSRLTVL.

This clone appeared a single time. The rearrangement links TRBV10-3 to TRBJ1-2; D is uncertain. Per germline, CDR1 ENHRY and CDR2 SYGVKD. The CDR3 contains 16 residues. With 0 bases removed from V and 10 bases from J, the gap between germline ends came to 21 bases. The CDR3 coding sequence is TGTGCCATCAGTGAGTCCCGAGATTTAGCATTTTTCGCCTACACCTTC. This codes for CAISESRDLAFFAYTF.

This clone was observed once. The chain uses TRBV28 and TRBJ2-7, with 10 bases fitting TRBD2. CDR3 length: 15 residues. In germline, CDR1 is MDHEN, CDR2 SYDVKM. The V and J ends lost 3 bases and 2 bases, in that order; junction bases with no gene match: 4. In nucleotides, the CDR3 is TGTGCCAGCAGTTTTGGTCTAGCGGGGGCCTACGAGCAGTACTTC. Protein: CASSFGLAGAYEQYF. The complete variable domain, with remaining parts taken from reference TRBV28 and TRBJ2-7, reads DVKVTQSSRYLVKRTGEKVFLECVQDMDHENMFWYRQDPGLGLRLIYFSYDVKMKEKGDIPEGYSVSREKKERFSLILESASTNQTSMYLCASSFGLAGAYEQYFGPGTRLTVT.

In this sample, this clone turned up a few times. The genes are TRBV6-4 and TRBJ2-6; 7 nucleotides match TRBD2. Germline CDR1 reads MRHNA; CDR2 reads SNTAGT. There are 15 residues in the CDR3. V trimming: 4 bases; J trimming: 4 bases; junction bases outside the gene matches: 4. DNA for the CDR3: TGTGCCAGCAGTGCAACTAGCGAAGGGGCCAACGTCCTGACTTTC. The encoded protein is CASSATSEGANVLTF.

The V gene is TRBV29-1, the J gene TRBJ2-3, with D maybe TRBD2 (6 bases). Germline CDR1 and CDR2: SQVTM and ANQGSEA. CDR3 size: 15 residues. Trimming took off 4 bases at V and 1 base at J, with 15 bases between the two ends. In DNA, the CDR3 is TGCAGCGTTGTCCCCCGGGGAGGCGGCACAGATACGCAGTATTTT. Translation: CSVVPRGGGTDTQYF.

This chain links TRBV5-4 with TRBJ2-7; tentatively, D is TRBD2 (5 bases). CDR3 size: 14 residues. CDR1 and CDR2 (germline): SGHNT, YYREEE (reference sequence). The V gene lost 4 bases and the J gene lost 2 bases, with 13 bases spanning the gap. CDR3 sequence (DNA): TGTGCCAGCAGCCTGAGGGATTCACCCTACGAGCAGTACTTC. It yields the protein CASSLRDSPYEQYF.

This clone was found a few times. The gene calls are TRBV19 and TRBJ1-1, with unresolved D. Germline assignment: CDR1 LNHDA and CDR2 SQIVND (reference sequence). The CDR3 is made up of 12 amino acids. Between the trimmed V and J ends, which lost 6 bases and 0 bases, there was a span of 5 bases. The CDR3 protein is CASSPLNTEAFF. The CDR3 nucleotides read TGTGCCAGTAGCCCTCTGAACACTGAAGCTTTCTTT.